What follows are 9 T cell receptor beta chains derived from one specimen sequenced in a study of blood T cell repertoires in COVID-19. The repertoire was sequenced with immunoSEQ multiplex PCR; TCRdb's copy has only in-frame clones and lacks some. The sample has 120,000 to 150,000 clones; 79% are singletons. The sample comprised peripheral blood. These receptors all come from a man aged 45-65 years with active or convalescent COVID-19.

This chain uses TRBV19 with TRBJ1-1; TRBD1 matches at 8 bases. The CDR3 runs 15 residues. Looked up from germline, CDR1 is LNHDA and CDR2 is SQIVND (reference sequence). The trim removed 2 bases at V and 5 bases at J, leaving 7 bases unmatched. The CDR3 DNA sequence: TGTGCCAGTAGTATAAAAGGGCAGGGGGCGACTGAAGCTTTCTTT. This codes for CASSIKGQGATEAFF.

The chain combines TRBV6-5 with TRBJ1-2, with 8 bases matching TRBD1. This CDR3 contains 14 residues. CDR1 and CDR2 from the germline V gene are MNHEY and SVGAGI. The V segment lost 6 bases and the J segment 6 bases; nucleotides outside the gene matches: 9. This CDR3 reads CASRAGGEWDGYTF. CDR3 nucleotide sequence: TGTGCCAGCAGGGCAGGGGGCGAATGGGATGGCTACACCTTC.

The chain uses TRBV28 and TRBJ2-5; 8 nucleotides align to TRBD1. The CDR3 has 14 residues. J lost 5 bases, V lost 7 bases, and 9 bases had no gene match. The germline V gene has CDR1 MDHEN and CDR2 SYDVKM. Written as DNA, the CDR3 is TGTGCCAGCACCGAAGACAGGGGCGGGGAGACCCAGTACTTC. It encodes CASTEDRGGETQYF.

The V call is TRBV5-1, the J call TRBJ2-7, with D possibly TRBD2 on 6 matching bases. The germline CDR1 and CDR2 sequences are SGHRS and YFSETQ. Trimming pared 5 bases from V and 2 bases from J, leaving 17 bases between. The CDR3 sequence is 15 residues long. The CDR3, as DNA: TGCGCCAGCAGTCCATGGGAGCGGGTGCCCTACGAGCAGTACTTC. It encodes CASSPWERVPYEQYF.

This clone was counted a single time. The chain links TRBV5-6 to TRBJ2-1; D remains ambiguous. Per germline, CDR1 SGHDT and CDR2 YYEEEE. V was trimmed by 3 bases and J by 3 bases, leaving 16 bases between them. This CDR3 region has 16 residues. This CDR3 is CASSSLDSVHYNEQFF. The CDR3 DNA reads TGTGCCAGCAGCTCTCTAGACTCCGTACACTACAATGAGCAGTTCTTC.

The chain couples TRBV28 to TRBJ2-1; D gene ambiguous. V lost 8 bases and J lost 10, with 18 bases in between. The CDR3 runs to 13 residues. Germline V lookup: CDR1 MDHEN, CDR2 SYDVKM. CDR3 residues: CASAYPGSREQFF. The CDR3 region has the DNA TGTGCCAGCGCCTACCCGGGTAGCCGGGAGCAGTTCTTC.

This chain joins TRBV25-1 and TRBJ2-7, with TRBD2 matching 8 bases. Germline lookup yields CDR1 MGHDK and CDR2 SYGVNS. Trimming took 4 bases from V and 9 from J; bases not matched to a gene: 14. This CDR3 contains 15 residues. This CDR3 reads CASSGGAGGGSGQYF. The CDR3 region has the DNA TGTGCCAGCAGTGGGGGGGCGGGAGGAGGGTCTGGGCAGTACTTC.

This clone was found a few times. The chain links TRBV12-5 to TRBJ2-1; 10 nucleotides match TRBD2. The germline CDR1 and CDR2 sequences are LGHNT and FRNRAP. V shed 9 bases, J shed 0 bases, and the junction held 14 bases outside the gene matches. The CDR3 has 18 residues. The CDR3 nucleotides are TGTGCTAGCCGGGGAGCGGGAGGGCTCCAGAGCTCCTACAATGAGCAGTTCTTC. Its translation: CASRGAGGLQSSYNEQFF.

The chain combines TRBV9 with TRBJ1-1; TRBD1 is a possible D gene (5 bases). In germline, CDR1 is SGDLS, CDR2 YYNGEE. V was cut by 2 bases and J by 1 base, with 9 bases left in between. This CDR3 has 14 residues. The CDR3 nucleotides read TGTGCCAGCAGCGTGCAGGGCCGGAACACTGAAGCTTTCTTT. Translation: CASSVQGRNTEAFF.